This is a list of T cell receptor beta chains from one sample in a study of cytomegalovirus exposure and HLA in healthy donors. Assay used: immunoSEQ multiplex PCR; TCRdb lists only in-frame clones, some missing. The specimen's table records about 210,000 clones. Sequencing was performed on PBMCs. These receptors were collected from a woman aged 25 to 39 in good health and CMV-seropositive. Both conserved end residues are part of each CDR3. A D gene is named only where the DNA matches it firmly.

v_gene,j_gene,d_gene,CDR3nt,CDR3aa
TRBV18,TRBJ2-5,.,TGTGCCAGCTCACCACCGCAGGGGTTCCAAGAGACCCAGTACTTC,CASSPPQGFQETQYF
TRBV18,TRBJ2-1,TRBD2,TGTGCCAGCTCACCGTCTAGCGGGTACAATGAGCAGTTCTTC,CASSPSSGYNEQFF
TRBV25-1,TRBJ1-6,.,TGTGCCAGCAGTGAATATGGACGAGACCGGGGTTCACCCCTCCACTTT,CASSEYGRDRGSPLHF
TRBV18,TRBJ1-1,.,TGTGCCAGCTCACCACTCCGCGGCACTGAAGCTTTCTTT,CASSPLRGTEAFF
TRBV5-1,TRBJ2-7,TRBD1,TGCGCCAGCAGCTTAGGGACAGTTAAAGCCTACGAGCAGTACTTC,CASSLGTVKAYEQYF
TRBV6-1,TRBJ1-3,.,TGTGCCAGCAGCCAAGACCATGGAGCGGGAAACACCATATATTTT,CASSQDHGAGNTIYF
TRBV27,TRBJ2-7,.,TGTGCCAGCAGTTTCCCCGGACTTCCGCAGTACTTC,CASSFPGLPQYF
TRBV5-1,TRBJ2-5,.,TGCGCCAGCAGCTTGTCCCTAAGCTTACTGGAGACCCAGTACTTC,CASSLSLSLLETQYF
TRBV2,TRBJ2-3,TRBD1,TGTGCCAGCATCGCAGTAGGGACAGAAAACACAGATACGCAGTATTTT,CASIAVGTENTDTQYF
TRBV9,TRBJ1-1,.,TGTGCCAGCAGCGTAGACAGCAACCGGGGCACTGAAGCTTTCTTT,CASSVDSNRGTEAFF
TRBV7-2,TRBJ1-5,TRBD1,TGTGCCAGCAGCCATTCCCGGACAGGGGGTGGCAATCAGCCCCAGCATTTT,CASSHSRTGGGNQPQHF
TRBV18,TRBJ2-1,TRBD2,TGTGCCAGCTCACCTGAACCGAGCGGGAGCTTGAATGAGCAGTTCTTC,CASSPEPSGSLNEQFF
TRBV11-2,TRBJ2-5,TRBD2,TGTGCCAGCAGCTTAAGGAGGCGGACTAGCGGGGGGGTGAAGACCCAGTACTTC,CASSLRRRTSGGVKTQYF
TRBV7-9,TRBJ2-1,.,TGTGCCAGCATGCTCCGGGATAATACCTACAATGAGCAGTTCTTC,CASMLRDNTYNEQFF
TRBV18,TRBJ1-6,.,TGTGCCAGCTCACCATTGGGCAGGGGCTATAATTCACCCCTCCACTTT,CASSPLGRGYNSPLHF
TRBV5-1,TRBJ2-1,TRBD2,TGCGCCAGCAGCTTCGCGGGAGGGAGGAATGAGCAGTTCTTC,CASSFAGGRNEQFF
TRBV19,TRBJ1-2,TRBD1,TGTGCCAGTAGTATAGCCACACCCAGGACAGGGGGGTTATTCTATGGCTACACCTTC,CASSIATPRTGGLFYGYTF
TRBV27,TRBJ1-5,.,TGTGCCAGCAAACAATATAGCAATCAGCCCCAGCATTTT,CASKQYSNQPQHF
TRBV29-1,TRBJ1-4,.,TGCAGCGCCGGTAGTGGAGCAACTAATGAAAAACTGTTTTTT,CSAGSGATNEKLFF
TRBV10-1,TRBJ2-1,TRBD2,TGCGCCAGCAGTGAAACTAGCGGGAGCCACAATGAGCAGTTCTTC,CASSETSGSHNEQFF
TRBV2,TRBJ1-2,TRBD1,TGTGCCAGCACCAACCCGAGGGCCAGGGGGTCTAACTATGGCTACACCTTC,CASTNPRARGSNYGYTF
TRBV28,TRBJ2-7,TRBD1,TGTGCCAGCAGTCCTCCGGGACAGGTTTCCTACGAGCAGTACTTC,CASSPPGQVSYEQYF
TRBV7-7,TRBJ2-7,TRBD2,TGTGCCAGCAGCTTAGAGGCGGGAGAAACCTACGAGCAGTACTTC,CASSLEAGETYEQYF
TRBV6-1,TRBJ2-4,.,TGTGCCAGCAGTGAGGCAGGGCGGGGTAGGGCCAAAAACATTCAGTACTTC,CASSEAGRGRAKNIQYF
TRBV5-5,TRBJ1-5,.,TGTGCCAGCAGCTTAGGACAGTCTAGGGAGCCCCAGCATTTT,CASSLGQSREPQHF
TRBV7-2,TRBJ2-1,TRBD2,TGTGCCAGCACCTTTAGCGGGGTGGAGGAGCAGTTCTTC,CASTFSGVEEQFF
TRBV5-1,TRBJ1-2,TRBD1,TGCGCCAGCAGCTTGGGTGGGACAGGGAAGACCTACACCTTC,CASSLGGTGKTYTF
TRBV5-8,TRBJ2-5,.,TGTGCCAGCAGCTTGGCCAGGGGATTAGGAGAGACCCAGTACTTC,CASSLARGLGETQYF
TRBV7-2,TRBJ2-7,.,TGTGCCAGCAGCTTACATCCGGGAACCTACGAGCAGTACTTC,CASSLHPGTYEQYF
TRBV2,TRBJ2-1,TRBD2,TGTGCCAGCAGTTTGAGCGGGAGTTACAATGAGCAGTTCTTC,CASSLSGSYNEQFF
TRBV6-5,TRBJ1-2,.,TGTGCCAGCAGTTACGACAGCCCGATCACCTATGGCTACACCTTC,CASSYDSPITYGYTF
TRBV12-5,TRBJ1-1,TRBD1,TGTGCTAGTGGTTTGGCACAGGGGACTGAAGCTTTCTTT,CASGLAQGTEAFF
TRBV11-2,TRBJ1-5,TRBD1,TGTGCCAGCAGCTTAGACTGGGACAGAAAGAATCAGCCCCAGCATTTT,CASSLDWDRKNQPQHF
TRBV28,TRBJ2-3,TRBD1,TGTGCCAGCAGTCTCCCGGGACAGTCAACAGATACGCAGTATTTT,CASSLPGQSTDTQYF
TRBV7-9,TRBJ2-1,TRBD1,TGTGCCAGCAGCTCCGCGGACAGGGGCAATGAGCAGTTCTTC,CASSSADRGNEQFF
TRBV2,TRBJ2-3,TRBD1,TGTGCCAGCAGACTACAGGGGGCTAGCACAGATACGCAGTATTTT,CASRLQGASTDTQYF